A single sample gave rise to the 25 T cell receptor beta chains below, sequenced in a study of shared clonotypes between healthy human individuals (TCRdb year 2020). To prepare the library, the immunoSEQ multiplex PCR assay was applied. As stored in TCRdb, this immuneACCESS dataset retains in-frame rearrangements with V and J assigned. A fraction of the clones does not appear; measured against another copy, unresolved V genes explain less than half of the discrepancy, and the remainder lacks a known reason. Recorded for this sample are about 670,000 clones; about two thirds of them occurred a single time. The ten largest clonotypes hold around 1.8% of the sample. Material: memory CD4+ T cells sorted from blood. The meaning of the sample's cell subset or site label: CD45RA-negative fraction. These receptors all come from a woman aged 25 to 39 in good health.

There are a few counts of this clone. J is TRBJ2-7 and V is TRBV6-6, with D unresolved. Trimming pared 1 base from V and 5 bases from J, leaving 3 bases between. CDR1 and CDR2 (germline): MNHNY, SVGAGI (reference sequence). This CDR3 has 11 residues. The chain's CDR3 is CASSYYHEQYF. For the CDR3, the DNA is TGTGCCAGCAGTTACTACCACGAGCAGTACTTC.

This clone was seen more than once but under ten times. Here the CDR3 DNA reads TGCGCCAGCAGCTTGGGGCGGAGCGTCAATGAGCAGTTCTTC. Translated: CASSLGRSVNEQFF. The rearrangement joins TRBV5-1 to TRBJ2-1; the D is unclear. Germline lookup yields CDR1 SGHRS and CDR2 YFSETQ. The germline V and J ends were trimmed by 0 bases and 6 bases, with 10 bases remaining between them. The CDR3 is 14 amino acids.

This clone turned up a few times. This chain links TRBV11-2 with TRBJ2-1; D unresolved. V lost 4 bases, J lost 4 bases, and 11 bases lay in between. In germline, CDR1 is SGHAT, CDR2 FQNNGV. This CDR3 contains 14 residues. The CDR3 DNA sequence: TGTGCCAGCAGCTCAGCTGGCGGTTACAATGAGCAGTTCTTC. Translating gives CASSSAGGYNEQFF.

This clone came up a few times. The CDR3 region has the DNA TGTGCCACCAGCAGAGATTTTGGGGAGTCTGAAGCTTTCTTT. Amino acid sequence: CATSRDFGESEAFF. This chain links TRBV15 with TRBJ1-1; D is unresolved. The CDR3 is 14 residues long. Germline V gene data show CDR1 as LNHNV and CDR2 as YYDKDF (reference sequence). V was shortened by 0 bases and J by 6 bases, with 11 bases between the two germline ends.

J is TRBJ1-2 and V is TRBV9; D is unresolved. Germline V gene data show CDR1 as SGDLS and CDR2 as YYNGEE. The CDR3 contains 12 residues. V shed 3 bases and J shed 8 bases, with 11 bases lying between them. The CDR3 loop reads CASSARRGGYTF. As DNA, the CDR3 is TGTGCCAGCAGCGCGCGGCGAGGAGGCTACACCTTC.

This chain's CDR3 is CASSSPVWEETQYF. DNA for the CDR3: TGTGCCAGCAGCTCCCCCGTCTGGGAAGAGACCCAGTACTTC. The chain uses TRBV7-9 and TRBJ2-5; no clear D. From germline, CDR1 is SEHNR and CDR2 FQNEAQ (reference sequence). This CDR3 is built from 14 residues. Trimming stripped 4 bases from V and 3 bases from J, with 12 bases between.

This clone was detected a few times. Other DNA sequences in the same sample also yield this CDR3. The rearrangement links TRBV5-1 to TRBJ2-3; D unclear. The CDR3 has 15 residues. V shed 0 bases and J shed 0 bases, with 8 bases lying between them. CDR1 SGHRS and CDR2 YFSETQ come from the germline V gene. CDR3 residues: CASSLATISTDTQYF. CDR3 nucleotide sequence: TGCGCCAGCAGCTTGGCAACCATTAGCACAGATACGCAGTATTTT.

CDR3 in amino acids: CASSIGLAGVSEQFF. For the CDR3, the DNA is TGTGCCAGTAGTATCGGTCTAGCGGGAGTCAGTGAGCAGTTCTTC. The rearrangement links TRBV19 to TRBJ2-1; 10 bases fit TRBD2. This CDR3 comprises 15 residues. Unmatched junction bases numbered 8, after V lost 3 bases and J lost 9 bases. Germline CDR1 LNHDA, CDR2 SQIVND (reference sequence). Complete variable domain (other parts from reference TRBV19 and TRBJ2-1): DGGITQSPKYLFRKEGQNVTLSCEQNLNHDAMYWYRQDPGQGLRLIYYSQIVNDFQKGDIAEGYSVSREKKESFPLTVTSAQKNPTAFYLCASSIGLAGVSEQFFGPGTRLTVL.

This clone showed up many times. J is TRBJ2-3 and V is TRBV18, with 7 bases aligning to TRBD1. The CDR3 is made up of 16 amino acids. J gave up 1 base and V 3 bases, and 7 bases lay outside the gene matches. Looked up from germline, CDR1 is KGHSH and CDR2 is LQKENI. CDR3 bases: TGTGCCAGCTCACCGATGACAGGGATCGGCACAGATACGCAGTATTTT. Translating it yields CASSPMTGIGTDTQYF.

In its sample, this clone was seen many times. The rearrangement joins TRBV27 to TRBJ2-7; 10 nucleotides line up with TRBD2. Per the germline V gene, CDR1 is MNHEY and CDR2 is SMNVEV (reference sequence). V shed 5 bases, J shed 4 bases, and the junction held 8 bases outside the gene matches. This CDR3 comprises 15 residues. CDR3 coding DNA: TGTGCCAGCAGTCCCCAGCGGGAGGGCTCGTACGAGCAGTACTTC. Its protein product is CASSPQREGSYEQYF.

The V call is TRBV4-1, the J call TRBJ2-1, with 8 bases fitting TRBD2. Per the germline V gene, CDR1 is MGHRA and CDR2 is YSYEKL. V dropped 4 bases and J dropped 10; count of bases not matched to a gene: 18. There are 17 residues in the CDR3. DNA of the CDR3: TGCGCCAGCAGCCTAGTCCCTGGCGGGGGGACGTGGGGCGAGCAGTTCTTC. This encodes CASSLVPGGGTWGEQFF.

This sequence joins TRBV11-2 and TRBJ1-5; D might be TRBD1 (6 bases). CDR3 length: 17 amino acids. V was pared by 5 bases and J by 5 bases, with 22 bases between. Germline CDR1 and CDR2: SGHAT and FQNNGV. The DNA for the CDR3 is TGTGCCAGCAGCCAAGAGGTCCAGGGGCAGATCTATCAGCCCCAGCATTTT. This translates into CASSQEVQGQIYQPQHF.

The V and J genes are TRBV30 and TRBJ2-7; D is ambiguous. The CDR3 consists of 14 residues. Germline CDR1 GTSNPN, CDR2 SVGIG (reference sequence). V was trimmed by 4 bases and J by 0 bases, leaving 13 bases between them. In nucleotides, the CDR3 is TGTGCCTGGACCTATTGGAATAGCTCCTACGAGCAGTACTTC. It is translated as CAWTYWNSSYEQYF.

A single count supports this clone. V gene TRBV5-6 combines with J gene TRBJ2-1; 9 positions match TRBD2. The CDR3 runs 17 residues. CDR1 and CDR2 (germline): SGHDT, YYEEEE. V lost 2 bases and J lost 4; bases outside the gene matches: 10. The CDR3 nucleotides are TGTGCCAGCAGCTTCCAACATAGCGGGAGTCTATACAATGAGCAGTTCTTC. Translation gives CASSFQHSGSLYNEQFF.

The V call is TRBV7-9, the J call TRBJ2-2; D not resolved. Between the trimmed V and J ends, which lost 3 bases and 4 bases, there was a span of 6 bases. Germline V gives CDR1 SEHNR, CDR2 FQNEAQ (reference sequence). CDR3 size: 13 residues. The chain's CDR3 is CASSFGTTGELFF. In DNA form, the CDR3 reads TGTGCCAGCAGCTTTGGAACCACCGGGGAGCTGTTTTTT.

The chain joins TRBV16 to TRBJ1-1; TRBD1 is a possible D gene (5 bases). With 0 bases removed from V and 3 bases from J, the gap between germline ends came to 11 bases. This CDR3 is 15 amino acids long. In germline, CDR1 is KGHSY, CDR2 FQNENV. The CDR3 nucleotides are TGTGCCAGCAGCCAATCCCAGGGAGGGCACACTGAAGCTTTCTTT. It yields the protein CASSQSQGGHTEAFF.

The rearrangement uses TRBV6-4 and TRBJ2-3, with D tentatively TRBD1 or TRBD2 (5 bases each). The CDR3 runs to 13 residues. The V gene lost 6 bases and the J gene lost 0 bases, with 7 bases spanning the gap. Germline CDR1 reads MRHNA; CDR2 reads SNTAGT. The CDR3 loop is CASSRDSTDTQYF. The CDR3 region has the DNA TGTGCCAGCAGCCGGGACAGCACAGATACGCAGTATTTT.

The chain has TRBV19 and TRBJ2-5; D ambiguous. The CDR3 runs to 17 residues. V lost 6 bases, J lost 0 bases, and 20 bases lay in between. Germline lookup yields CDR1 LNHDA and CDR2 SQIVND (reference sequence). The CDR3 reads CASSPSRRNPYQETQYF. DNA for the CDR3: TGTGCCAGTAGCCCAAGTAGGCGAAACCCGTACCAAGAGACCCAGTACTTC.

The rearrangement uses TRBV11-2 and TRBJ2-7; the match to TRBD2 covers 13 bases. Germline trimming cut 5 bases from V and 2 bases from J; bases unmatched to any gene: 12. Per the germline V gene, CDR1 is SGHAT and CDR2 is FQNNGV. The CDR3 consists of 18 residues. This chain's CDR3 is CASSLLTSGRKLAYEQYF. The DNA of the CDR3 is TGTGCCAGCAGCCTACTGACTAGCGGGAGGAAACTAGCCTACGAGCAGTACTTC.

The chain employs TRBV7-9 and TRBJ2-5, with 9 positions matching TRBD1. The J segment lost 4 bases and the V segment lost 4 bases, leaving 13 bases of the junction unmatched. CDR1 and CDR2 (germline): SEHNR, FQNEAQ (reference sequence). The CDR3 contains 17 residues. The DNA of the CDR3 is TGTGCCAGCAGCTCGTCGCCCGGGACAGGGAGAGGAGAGACCCAGTACTTC. Amino acid sequence: CASSSSPGTGRGETQYF.

This clone was counted at least ten times. V is TRBV5-1 and J is TRBJ2-1, with D possibly TRBD2 on 6 matching bases. CDR3 length: 14 residues. Germline V gives CDR1 SGHRS, CDR2 YFSETQ. V lost 5 bases to trimming and J lost 3 bases, with 12 bases between them. Here the CDR3 DNA reads TGCGCCAGCAGTCACAGGACTAACTACAATGAGCAGTTCTTC. Amino acids: CASSHRTNYNEQFF.

The chain carries TRBV6-1 and TRBJ1-2; D not certain. The V and J ends lost 7 bases and 8 bases respectively, with 11 bases between them. The CDR3 contains 11 residues. CDR1 MNHNS and CDR2 SASEGT come from the germline V gene. The CDR3 sequence: CASTRERGYTF. The CDR3 coding sequence is TGTGCCAGCACAAGGGAACGGGGCTACACCTTC.

V and J are TRBV9 and TRBJ2-7; D gene ambiguous. The CDR3 is 13 residues long. V lost 0 bases and J 6 bases, leaving 10 bases between the germline ends. CDR1 SGDLS and CDR2 YYNGEE come from the germline V gene. The CDR3 coding sequence is TGTGCCAGCAGCGTAGGGCCTTTTGGCGAGCAGTACTTC. It specifies CASSVGPFGEQYF.

This chain's CDR3 is CSYFRDSRGQFF. In nucleotides, the CDR3 is TGCAGCTATTTCCGGGATTCGAGGGGGCAGTTCTTC. This sequence joins TRBV29-1 and TRBJ2-1; D may be TRBD1 or TRBD2 (5 bases each). This CDR3 has 12 residues. Trimming cost V 8 bases and J 12 bases, with 20 bases left between them. Germline V gives CDR1 SQVTM, CDR2 ANQGSEA.

The V gene is TRBV15, the J gene TRBJ2-1; 7 bases are a match to TRBD2. The CDR3 has 15 amino acids. J gave up 7 bases and V 4 bases, and 10 bases lay outside the gene matches. CDR1 LNHNV and CDR2 YYDKDF come from the germline V gene (reference sequence). CDR3 sequence (DNA): TGTGCCACCAGCACTAAGCGGGGTTGGGATAATGAGCAGTTCTTC. Its protein product is CATSTKRGWDNEQFF. Full variable domain (rest looked up from reference TRBV15 and TRBJ2-1): DAMVIQNPRYQVTQFGKPVTLSCSQTLNHNVMYWYQQKSSQAPKLLFHYYDKDFNNEADTPDNFQSRRPNTSFCFLDIRSPGLGDTAMYLCATSTKRGWDNEQFFGPGTRLTVL.